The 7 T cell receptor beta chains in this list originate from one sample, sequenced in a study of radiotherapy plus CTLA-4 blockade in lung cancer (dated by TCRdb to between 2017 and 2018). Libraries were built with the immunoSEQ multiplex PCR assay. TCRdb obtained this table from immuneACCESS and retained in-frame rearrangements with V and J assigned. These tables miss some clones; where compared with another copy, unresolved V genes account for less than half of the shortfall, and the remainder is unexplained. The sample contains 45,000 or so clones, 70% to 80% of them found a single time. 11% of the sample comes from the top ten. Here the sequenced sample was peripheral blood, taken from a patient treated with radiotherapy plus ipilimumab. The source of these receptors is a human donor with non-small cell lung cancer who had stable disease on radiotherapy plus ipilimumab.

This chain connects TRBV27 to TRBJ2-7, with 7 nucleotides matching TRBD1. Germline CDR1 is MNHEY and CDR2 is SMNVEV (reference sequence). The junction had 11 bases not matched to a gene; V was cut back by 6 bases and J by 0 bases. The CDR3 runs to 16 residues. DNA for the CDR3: TGTGCCAGCAGCAAAAGGGGGCTCGGCAGCTCCTACGAGCAGTACTTC. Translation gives CASSKRGLGSSYEQYF.

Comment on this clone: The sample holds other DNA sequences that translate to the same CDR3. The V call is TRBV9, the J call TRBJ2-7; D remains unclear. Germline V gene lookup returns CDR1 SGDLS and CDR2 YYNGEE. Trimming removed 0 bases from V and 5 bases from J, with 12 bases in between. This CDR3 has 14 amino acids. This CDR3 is CASSVEGWADEQYF. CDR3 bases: TGTGCCAGCAGCGTAGAAGGGTGGGCAGACGAGCAGTACTTC.

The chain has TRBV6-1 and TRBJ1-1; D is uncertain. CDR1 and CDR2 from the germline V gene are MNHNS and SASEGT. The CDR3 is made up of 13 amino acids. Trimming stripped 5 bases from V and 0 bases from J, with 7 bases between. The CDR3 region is CASSLKMNTEAFF. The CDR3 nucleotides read TGTGCCAGCAGTCTAAAGATGAACACTGAAGCTTTCTTT.

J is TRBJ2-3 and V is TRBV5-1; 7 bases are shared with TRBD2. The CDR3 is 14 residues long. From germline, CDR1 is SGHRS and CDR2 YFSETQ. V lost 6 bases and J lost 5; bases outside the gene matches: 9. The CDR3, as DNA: TGCGCCAGCACCGGGGGAGGGCCTGGAGATACGCAGTATTTT. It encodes CASTGGGPGDTQYF.

In DNA, the CDR3 is TGCGCCAGCAGCCAAGCGGCGGCAGATACGCAGTATTTT. This encodes CASSQAAADTQYF. The chain is built from TRBV4-3 and TRBJ2-3; no definite D call. CDR1 and CDR2 (germline): LGHNA, YSLEER. Trimming removed 1 base at V and 4 bases at J, with 6 bases between. The CDR3 totals 13 residues.

This CDR3 is CAWGGHGQPQHF. In DNA, the CDR3 is TGTGCCTGGGGGGGACATGGTCAGCCCCAGCATTTT. V gene TRBV30 combines with J gene TRBJ1-5; tentatively, D is TRBD1 (6 bases). The CDR3 has 12 residues. Germline CDR1 and CDR2: GTSNPN and SVGIG (reference sequence). Trimming shortened V by 5 bases and J by 6 bases, and 11 bases separated the two germline ends.

This chain's CDR3 is CASSLGPRTELFF. Written as DNA, the CDR3 is TGTGCCAGCAGCTTAGGGCCCCGCACGGAGCTGTTTTTT. The chain combines TRBV11-3 with TRBJ2-2; D call uncertain. CDR3 length: 13 amino acids. Germline CDR1 reads SGHNT; CDR2 reads YENEEA. V was pared by 1 base and J by 10 bases, with 10 bases between.